This T cell receptor (beta chain) was sequenced during a study of cytomegalovirus exposure and HLA in healthy donors. Some clones are missing from TCRdb's copy, which holds only in-frame ones; the method was immunoSEQ multiplex PCR. Of over 100,000 clones in the sample, roughly 89% are singletons; the top ten hold over 3%. V gave up 3 bases and J gave up 3 bases, with 11 bases separating them. Germline V CDR1 and CDR2: MDHEN, SYDVKM. The CDR3 has 15 residues. The TCR comes from a young man in good health and CMV-seronegative. Sequenced sample: PBMCs. The chain combines TRBV28 with TRBJ2-2; TRBD1 might be the D (5 bases). CDR3 coding DNA: TGTGCCAGCAGTTTGGGCAGCAGGGACACCGGGGAGCTGTTTTTT. Its translation: CASSLGSRDTGELFF.